This TCR beta chain was obtained from a study of T cell responses to AZD1222 COVID-19 vaccine. Germline CDR1 is LNHNV and CDR2 is YYDKDF (reference sequence). This CDR3 has 14 amino acids. V shed 5 bases and J shed 7 bases, with 14 bases lying between them. Study-wide results and limits: Clonal diversity may have been underestimated in mostly white British donors. Reportedly, nearly half the spike-specific TCRs target unmutated variant regions. Across spike, vaccine-associated CD4 TCRs were found, dominant at 160-218 and 743-854.

Comments on this clone: Its antigen is unidentified.

Assay: immunoSEQ multiplex PCR; the TCRdb copy retains only in-frame clones and omits some. The repertoire includes fewer than 150,000 clones, roughly 88% of them detected once, and under 6.5% sits in the top ten. The clonotype was recovered from an adult in good health. Material: peripheral blood, obtained on day 0 of AZD1222 vaccination. The chain uses TRBV15 and TRBJ1-4, with D tentatively TRBD1 (6 bases). The CDR3 here is CATSGNRVGEKLFF. In DNA, the CDR3 is TGTGCCACCAGCGGTAACAGGGTCGGTGAAAAACTGTTTTTT.